The T cell receptor beta chain described here comes from a study of cytomegalovirus exposure and HLA in healthy donors. The PCR ran on 60 Vbeta and 13 Jbeta primers. TCRdb keeps only in-frame clones here, not all; method: immunoSEQ multiplex PCR. The specimen's table records 65,000 to 90,000 clones. The V and J ends lost 4 bases and 7 bases, in that order; junction bases with no gene match: 10. This CDR3 region has 15 residues. The germline gives CDR1 MNHNY, CDR2 SVGAGI (reference sequence). V usage is TRBV6-6 and J usage is TRBJ2-7; 10 bases map to TRBD1. Sequencing input: PBMCs. The receptor's source is a female donor in good health and CMV-seropositive. CDR3 sequence reads: CASSLGRQGASEQYF. The CDR3 DNA reads as TGTGCCAGCAGTTTGGGAAGACAGGGGGCGAGTGAGCAGTACTTC.